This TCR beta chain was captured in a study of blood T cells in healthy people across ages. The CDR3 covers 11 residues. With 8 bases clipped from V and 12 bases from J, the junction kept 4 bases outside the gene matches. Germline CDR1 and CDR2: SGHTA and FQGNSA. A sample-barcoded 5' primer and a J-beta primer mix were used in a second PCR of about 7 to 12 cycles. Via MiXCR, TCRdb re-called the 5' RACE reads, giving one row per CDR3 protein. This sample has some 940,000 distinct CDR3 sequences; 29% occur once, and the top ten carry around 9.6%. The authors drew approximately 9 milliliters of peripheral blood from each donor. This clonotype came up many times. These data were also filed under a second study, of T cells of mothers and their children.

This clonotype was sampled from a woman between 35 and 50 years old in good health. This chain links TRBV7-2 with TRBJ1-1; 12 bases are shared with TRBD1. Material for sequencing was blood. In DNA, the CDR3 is TGTGCCAGCTTGGGACAGGGGGCGACTTTCTTT. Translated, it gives CASLGQGATFF. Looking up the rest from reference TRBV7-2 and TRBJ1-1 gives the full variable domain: GAGVSQSPSNKVTEKGKDVELRCDPISGHTALYWYRQSLGQGLEFLIYFQGNSAPDKSGLPSDRFSAERTGGSVSTLTIQRTQQEDSAVYLCASLGQGATFFGQGTRLTVV.